The 3 T cell receptor beta chains presented below share a single source sample, sequenced in a study of blood T cell repertoires in COVID-19. Clones were sequenced by immunoSEQ multiplex PCR, and TCRdb holds only the in-frame ones, with some missing. The top ten hold roughly 25% of the sample, which has over 75,000 clones, about 83% seen once. Specimen: peripheral blood. The receptors shown here come from a human donor in a cohort sampled during active COVID-19.

This chain connects TRBV29-1 to TRBJ2-3; the match to TRBD2 covers 13 bases. J was trimmed by 7 bases and V by 4 bases; bases with no gene match: 8. The CDR3 length is 15 residues. Germline V CDR1 and CDR2: SQVTM, ANQGSEA. This CDR3 is CSVVETSGRFNTQYF. The CDR3 region has the DNA TGCAGCGTTGTTGAGACTAGCGGGAGGTTCAATACGCAGTATTTT.

This clone showed up just once. The chain carries TRBV27 and TRBJ2-7; 12 nucleotides match TRBD2. The CDR3 loop spans 15 amino acids. V was clipped by 6 bases and J by 8 bases; unmatched bases: 11. CDR1 is MNHEY and CDR2 is SMNVEV in the germline V gene (reference sequence). The CDR3 coding sequence is TGTGCCAGCAGCCGACCGGGACTAGCGGGCCACAAGCAGTACTTC. Its protein product is CASSRPGLAGHKQYF.

The V and J genes are TRBV12-5 and TRBJ2-7; TRBD1 might be the D (6 bases). The CDR3 loop spans 13 amino acids. The V end lost 1 base, the J end lost 5 bases, and 9 bases lay between the germline ends. CDR1 and CDR2 (germline): LGHNT, FRNRAP. CDR3 amino acids: CASGLAGAHEQYF. The CDR3 nucleotides are TGTGCTAGTGGTTTGGCAGGGGCCCACGAGCAGTACTTC.